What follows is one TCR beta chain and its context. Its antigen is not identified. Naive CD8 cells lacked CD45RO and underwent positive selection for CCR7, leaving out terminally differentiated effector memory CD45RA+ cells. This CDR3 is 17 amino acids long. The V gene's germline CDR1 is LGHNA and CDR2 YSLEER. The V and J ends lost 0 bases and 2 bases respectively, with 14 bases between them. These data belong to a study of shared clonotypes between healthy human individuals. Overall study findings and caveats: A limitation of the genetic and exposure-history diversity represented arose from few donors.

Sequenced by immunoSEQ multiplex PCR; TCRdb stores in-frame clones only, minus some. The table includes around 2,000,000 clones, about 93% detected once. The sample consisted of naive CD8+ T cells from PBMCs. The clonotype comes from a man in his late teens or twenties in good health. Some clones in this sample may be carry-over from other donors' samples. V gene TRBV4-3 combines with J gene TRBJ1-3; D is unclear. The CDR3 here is CASSQDREGTAGNTIYF. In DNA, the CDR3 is TGCGCCAGCAGCCAAGATAGGGAGGGTACGGCTGGAAACACCATATATTTT.